This T cell receptor (beta chain) is drawn from a study of blood T cells in healthy people across ages. PCR was performed a second time for roughly 6 to 12 cycles using a sample-barcoded 5' primer and a J-beta primer mix. Each CDR3 protein is one row after TCRdb ran MiXCR on the 5' RACE reads. Of hundreds of thousands of distinct CDR3 sequences listed, 32% are singletons. Points on this clonotype: No antigen is known for it.

Study-wide results and caveats: Age showed a roughly linear inverse relationship with TCR beta diversity per million T cells. Higher diversity, along with more naive CD4+ cells, distinguished long-lived donors from aged donors. Diversity estimates drawn from one million T cells were deemed underestimates.

The sample comprised blood. The sequence was collected from an elderly woman in good health.

The CDR3 coding sequence is TGCAGTGCGATGGGGCAGGGGGTGGTGAACACTGAAGCTTTCTTT. Translation gives CSAMGQGVVNTEAFF. The chain employs TRBV20-1 and TRBJ1-1; TRBD1 agrees at 7 bases. The CDR3 length is 15 residues. V shed 6 bases, J shed 0 bases, and the junction held 10 bases outside the gene matches. Germline CDR1 reads DFQATT; CDR2 reads SNEGSKA (reference sequence).